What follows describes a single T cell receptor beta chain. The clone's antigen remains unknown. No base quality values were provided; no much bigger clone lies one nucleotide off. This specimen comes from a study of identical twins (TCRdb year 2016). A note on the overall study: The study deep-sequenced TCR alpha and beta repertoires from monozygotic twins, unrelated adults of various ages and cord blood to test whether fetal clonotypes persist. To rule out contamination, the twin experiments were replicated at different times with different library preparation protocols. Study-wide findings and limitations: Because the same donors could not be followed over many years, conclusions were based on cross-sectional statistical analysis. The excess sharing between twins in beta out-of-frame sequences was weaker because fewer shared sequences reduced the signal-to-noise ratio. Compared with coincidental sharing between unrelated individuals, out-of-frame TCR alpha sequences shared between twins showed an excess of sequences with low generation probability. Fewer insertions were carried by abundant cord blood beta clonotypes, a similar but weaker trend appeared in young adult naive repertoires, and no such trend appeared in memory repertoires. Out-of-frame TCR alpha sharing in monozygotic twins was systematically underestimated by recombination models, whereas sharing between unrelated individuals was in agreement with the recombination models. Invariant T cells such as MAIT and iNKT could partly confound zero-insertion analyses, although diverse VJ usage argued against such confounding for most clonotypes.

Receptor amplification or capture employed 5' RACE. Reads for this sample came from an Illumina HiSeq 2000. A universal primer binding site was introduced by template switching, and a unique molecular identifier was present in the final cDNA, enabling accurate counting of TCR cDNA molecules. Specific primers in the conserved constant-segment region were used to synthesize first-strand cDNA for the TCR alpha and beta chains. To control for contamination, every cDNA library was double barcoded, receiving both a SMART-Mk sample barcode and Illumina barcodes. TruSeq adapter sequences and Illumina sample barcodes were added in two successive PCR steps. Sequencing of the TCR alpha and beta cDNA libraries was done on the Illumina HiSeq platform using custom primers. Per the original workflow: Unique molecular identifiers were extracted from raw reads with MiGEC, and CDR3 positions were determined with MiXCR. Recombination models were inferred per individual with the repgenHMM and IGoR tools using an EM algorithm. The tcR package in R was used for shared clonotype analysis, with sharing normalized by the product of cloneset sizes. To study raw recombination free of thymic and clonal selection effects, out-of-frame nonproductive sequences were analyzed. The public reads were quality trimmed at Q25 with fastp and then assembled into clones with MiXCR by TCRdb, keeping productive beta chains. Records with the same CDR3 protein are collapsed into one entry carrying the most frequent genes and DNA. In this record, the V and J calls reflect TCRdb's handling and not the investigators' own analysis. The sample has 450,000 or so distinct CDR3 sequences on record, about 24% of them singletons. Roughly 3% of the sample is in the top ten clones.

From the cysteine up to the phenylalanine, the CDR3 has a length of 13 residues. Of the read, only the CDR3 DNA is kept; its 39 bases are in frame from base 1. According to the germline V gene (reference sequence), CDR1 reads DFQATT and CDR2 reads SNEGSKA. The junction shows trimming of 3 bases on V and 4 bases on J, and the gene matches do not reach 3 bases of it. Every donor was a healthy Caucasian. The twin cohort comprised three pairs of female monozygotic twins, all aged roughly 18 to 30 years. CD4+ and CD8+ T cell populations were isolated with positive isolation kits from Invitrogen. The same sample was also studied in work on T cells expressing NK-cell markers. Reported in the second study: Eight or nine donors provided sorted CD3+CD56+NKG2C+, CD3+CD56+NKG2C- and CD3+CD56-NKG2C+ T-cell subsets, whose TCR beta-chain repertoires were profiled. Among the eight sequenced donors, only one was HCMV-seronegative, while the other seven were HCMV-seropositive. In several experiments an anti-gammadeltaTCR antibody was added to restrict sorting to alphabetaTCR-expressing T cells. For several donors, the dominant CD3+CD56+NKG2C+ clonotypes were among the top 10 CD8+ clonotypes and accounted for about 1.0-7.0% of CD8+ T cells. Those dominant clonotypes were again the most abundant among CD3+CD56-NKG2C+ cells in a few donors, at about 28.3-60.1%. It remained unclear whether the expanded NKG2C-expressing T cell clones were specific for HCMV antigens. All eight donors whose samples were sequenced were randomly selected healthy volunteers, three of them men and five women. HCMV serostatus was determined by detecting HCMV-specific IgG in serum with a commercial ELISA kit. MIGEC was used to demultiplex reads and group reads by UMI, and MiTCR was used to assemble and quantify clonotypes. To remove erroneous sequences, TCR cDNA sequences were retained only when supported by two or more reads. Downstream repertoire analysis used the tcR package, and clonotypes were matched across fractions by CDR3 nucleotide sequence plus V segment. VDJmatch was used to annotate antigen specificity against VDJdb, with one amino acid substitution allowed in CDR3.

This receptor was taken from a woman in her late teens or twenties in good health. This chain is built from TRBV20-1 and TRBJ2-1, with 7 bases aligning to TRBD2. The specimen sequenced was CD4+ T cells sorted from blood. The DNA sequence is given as TGCAGTGCTAGCGGAGCGGGGTACAATGAGCAGTTCTTC. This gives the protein CSASGAGYNEQFF.